Shown below are 5 T cell receptor beta chains from a single sample sequenced in a study of T cells in Graves' hyperthyroidism and ophthalmopathy. Researchers took RNA transcripts and amplified the TCR beta CDR3 regions from them. The TCR CDR3 was amplified in a first-round RT-PCR using the HTBI primer set. TCRdb used MiXCR to reprocess the multiplex PCR reads, holding one entry per CDR3 protein. Altogether 390,000 or so distinct CDR3 sequences are present, over 12% being singletons, with the ten largest covering roughly 13%. Sequenced: blood. The receptors here all came from a man aged 18 to 30 with Graves' ophthalmopathy.

This clonotype was recorded many times. The gene calls are TRBV24-1 and TRBJ1-2; D might be TRBD1 (6 bases). The CDR3 sequence is 13 residues long. V was pared by 2 bases and J by 7 bases, with 10 bases between. The germline gives CDR1 KGHDR, CDR2 SFDVKD. DNA of the CDR3: TGTGCCACCAGTGATTCCAGGACAGCTGGCTACACCTTC. Amino acid sequence: CATSDSRTAGYTF.

The table lists this clonotype with a few counts. The chain is built from TRBV9 and TRBJ1-2, with D tentatively TRBD1 (6 bases). Germline assignment: CDR1 SGDLS and CDR2 YYNGEE. The length of the CDR3 is 12 residues. V lost 0 bases, J lost 8 bases, and 8 bases lay in between. The CDR3 DNA sequence: TGTGCCAGCAGCGTAGGGACAGTCGGCTACACCTTC. The encoded protein is CASSVGTVGYTF.

This chain links TRBV28 with TRBJ1-1, with a weak D call TRBD1 (5 bases). This CDR3 is built from 12 residues. Germline V gene sequence: CDR1 MDHEN, CDR2 SYDVKM. V was shortened by 6 bases and J by 8 bases, with 13 bases between the two germline ends. The DNA for the CDR3 is TGTGCCAGCAGCCAAAGACAGCGAGAAGCTTTCTTT. This gives the protein CASSQRQREAFF.

This clonotype was recorded at least ten times. The chain uses TRBV13 and TRBJ2-7; possibly TRBD2 for D (5 bases). Trimming shortened V by 0 bases and J by 3 bases, and 12 bases separated the two germline ends. CDR1 and CDR2 from the germline V gene are PRHDT and FYEKMQ (reference sequence). The CDR3 length is 15 residues. The CDR3 sequence: CASSLGLRGHYEQYF. Here the CDR3 DNA reads TGTGCCAGCAGCTTAGGCCTTCGGGGTCACTACGAGCAGTACTTC. Together with reference TRBV13 and TRBJ2-7, the CDR3 gives the full variable domain: AAGVIQSPRHLIKEKRETATLKCYPIPRHDTVYWYQQGPGQDPQFLISFYEKMQSDKGSIPDRFSAQQFSDYHSELNMSSLELGDSALYFCASSLGLRGHYEQYFGPGTRLTVT.

This chain links TRBV4-1 with TRBJ2-5; the D is unclear. CDR3 length: 15 residues. Trimming pared 3 bases from V and 5 bases from J, leaving 16 bases between. CDR1 and CDR2 from the germline V gene are MGHRA and YSYEKL. The CDR3 nucleotides read TGCGCCAGCAGCCAGGCACATAGGGTCGAGGAGACCCAGTACTTC. Translated: CASSQAHRVEETQYF.